This entry lists 5 T cell receptor beta chains sequenced from one sample in a study of CD8 T cells in Susac syndrome. Random hexamers were used to reverse transcribe about 0.45 to 1 ug of RNA. Via MiXCR, TCRdb re-called the immunoSEQ multiplex PCR reads, giving one row per CDR3 protein. The table has about 170,000 distinct CDR3 sequences, about 94% seen once. Sequencing used CD4+ T cells from PBMCs. The receptors derive from a human donor with multiple sclerosis.

This chain links TRBV6-6 with TRBJ2-5; 7 positions match TRBD1. Per germline, CDR1 MNHNY and CDR2 SVGAGI (reference sequence). The CDR3 is 13 amino acids. With 6 bases clipped from V and 4 bases from J, the junction kept 5 bases outside the gene matches. The CDR3 region is CASRQGSGETQYF. The CDR3 DNA reads TGTGCCAGCAGACAGGGGAGCGGAGAGACCCAGTACTTC.

The chain is built from TRBV7-6 and TRBJ2-3; weak D call: TRBD2 (5 bases). V gave up 1 base and J gave up 6 bases, with 14 bases separating them. Germline loops: CDR1 SGHVS, CDR2 FNYEAQ. This CDR3 has 15 amino acids. CDR3 DNA: TGTGCCAGCAGCTTAGAGGACTCGCATGGGGATACGCAGTATTTT. Residues: CASSLEDSHGDTQYF.

The V call is TRBV20-1, the J call TRBJ1-2; 10 bases are shared with TRBD1. CDR3 size: 15 residues. Germline CDR1 is DFQATT and CDR2 is SNEGSKA (reference sequence). Here the CDR3 DNA reads TGCAGGGCGAATCCTCCGGGACAGGGGAACTATGGCTACACCTTC. This sequence encodes CRANPPGQGNYGYTF.

The chain links TRBV20-1 to TRBJ1-6; 7 nucleotides agree with TRBD1. The CDR3 totals 18 residues. CDR1 is DFQATT and CDR2 is SNEGSKA in the germline V gene (reference sequence). The J segment lost 0 bases and the V segment lost 6 bases, leaving 14 bases of the junction unmatched. CDR3 DNA sequence: TGCAGTGCGCCGCGGGGGACAGCCCTGAGCTCCTATAATTCACCCCTCCACTTT. It codes for CSAPRGTALSSYNSPLHF.

CDR3 sequence: CASSLDSGYGNTEAFF. The CDR3 region has the DNA TGCGCCAGCAGCTTGGATTCTGGGTACGGGAACACTGAAGCTTTCTTT. V is TRBV5-1 and J is TRBJ1-1, with no clear D. Trimming left V 0 bases short and J 1 base short, with 13 bases between. CDR1 is SGHRS and CDR2 is YFSETQ in the germline V gene. This CDR3 comprises 16 residues. Filled out from reference TRBV5-1 and TRBJ1-1, the complete variable domain reads KAGVTQTPRYLIKTRGQQVTLSCSPISGHRSVSWYQQTPGQGLQFLFEYFSETQRNKGNFPGRFSGRQFSNSRSEMNVSTLELGDSALYLCASSLDSGYGNTEAFFGQGTRLTVV.